One sample yielded the 10 T cell receptor beta chains listed below, sequenced in a study of blood T cells in healthy people across ages. Alongside a J-beta primer mix, a sample-barcoded 5' primer served in a second PCR lasting 7 to 11 cycles. One entry per CDR3 protein, called by TCRdb with MiXCR from the 5' RACE reads. The sample carries some 900,000 distinct CDR3 sequences, roughly 48% recorded once. The sequencing sample was made of blood. Receptor source: a man aged 30 to 45 in good health.

This clonotype has just one count. The chain links TRBV5-1 to TRBJ2-2, with TRBD2 matching 12 bases. This CDR3 contains 19 residues. From germline, CDR1 is SGHRS and CDR2 YFSETQ. V lost 0 bases and J lost 1; bases outside the gene matches: 7. CDR3 sequence reads: CASSLDLAGGPLNTGELFF. The CDR3 DNA reads TGCGCCAGCAGCTTGGACCTAGCGGGGGGGCCGTTGAACACCGGGGAGCTGTTTTTT.

This clonotype was counted between two and nine times. The genes are TRBV3-1 and TRBJ2-1; D is uncertain. The V and J ends lost 1 base and 9 bases respectively, with 10 bases between them. The length of the CDR3 is 13 residues. Germline CDR1 LGHDT, CDR2 YNNKEL (reference sequence). CDR3 loop: CASSQVPMIEQFF. The DNA for the CDR3 is TGTGCCAGCAGCCAAGTACCTATGATTGAGCAGTTCTTC.

The chain joins TRBV5-1 to TRBJ2-7, with 10 bases matching TRBD2. In germline, CDR1 is SGHRS, CDR2 YFSETQ. This CDR3 is built from 15 residues. Trimming removed 4 bases from V and 4 bases from J; junction bases left unmatched: 8. The CDR3 reads CASSTGLADGYEQYF. The CDR3 DNA is TGCGCCAGCAGCACCGGACTAGCGGACGGGTACGAGCAGTACTTC. Full variable domain (remainder filled in from reference TRBV5-1 and TRBJ2-7): KAGVTQTPRYLIKTRGQQVTLSCSPISGHRSVSWYQQTPGQGLQFLFEYFSETQRNKGNFPGRFSGRQFSNSRSEMNVSTLELGDSALYLCASSTGLADGYEQYFGPGTRLTVT.

The V call is TRBV6-5, the J call TRBJ1-5, with 11 bases aligning to TRBD1. Germline trimming cut 6 bases from V and 15 bases from J; bases unmatched to any gene: 13. This CDR3 has 14 amino acids. CDR1 and CDR2 (germline): MNHEY, SVGAGI. Here the CDR3 reads CASRMGQGGSTTHF. The DNA for the CDR3 is TGTGCCAGCAGGATGGGACAGGGGGGGTCCACAACGCATTTT.

This rearrangement joins TRBV3-1 to TRBJ2-1; D gene ambiguous. The V end lost 1 base, the J end lost 4 bases, and 11 bases lay between the germline ends. From germline, CDR1 is LGHDT and CDR2 YNNKEL (reference sequence). This CDR3 is 15 amino acids long. CDR3 DNA sequence: TGTGCCAGCAGCCAAGCGGGCCTTGATTACAATGAGCAGTTCTTC. It encodes CASSQAGLDYNEQFF.

The sample holds a few counts of this clonotype. This sequence joins TRBV9 and TRBJ2-7, with D maybe TRBD1 (6 bases). Germline lookup yields CDR1 SGDLS and CDR2 YYNGEE. CDR3 size: 14 residues. Trimming left V 7 bases short and J 2 bases short, with 16 bases between. The chain's CDR3 is CASAETGNTYEQYF. CDR3 bases: TGTGCCAGCGCGGAAACAGGGAATACCTACGAGCAGTACTTC.

The genes are TRBV7-2 and TRBJ2-2, with 9 bases fitting TRBD2. Germline CDR1 is SGHTA and CDR2 is FQGNSA. The CDR3 is made up of 17 amino acids. The V gene end was trimmed by 5 bases and the J gene end by 0 bases; junction bases not matched to a gene: 7. The chain's CDR3 is CASSPYSSGTNTGELFF. CDR3 DNA: TGTGCCAGCAGCCCTTATTCTAGCGGGACGAACACCGGGGAGCTGTTTTTT.

This clonotype has more than one count but fewer than ten. The rearrangement uses TRBV3-1 and TRBJ1-4; a weak D match, TRBD1 (5 bases). This CDR3 region has 15 residues. In germline, CDR1 is LGHDT, CDR2 YNNKEL (reference sequence). V was clipped by 3 bases and J by 3 bases, with 11 bases between them. This chain's CDR3 is CASSQGDRSNEKLFF. For the CDR3, the DNA is TGTGCCAGCAGCCAGGGAGACAGATCTAATGAAAAACTGTTTTTT. Full variable domain (outside the CDR3, taken from reference TRBV3-1 and TRBJ1-4): DTAVSQTPKYLVTQMGNDKSIKCEQNLGHDTMYWYKQDSKKFLKIMFSYNNKELIINETVPNRFSPKSPDKAHLNLHINSLELGDSAVYFCASSQGDRSNEKLFFGSGTQLSVL.

The chain carries TRBV7-2 and TRBJ1-2; D might be TRBD1 (5 bases). Trimming took 5 bases from V and 4 from J, leaving 17 bases between them. This CDR3 spans 15 amino acids. The germline V gene has CDR1 SGHTA and CDR2 FQGNSA. The CDR3 reads CASSADSATTYGYTF. The CDR3 coding sequence is TGTGCCAGCAGCGCCGACAGCGCCACCACCTATGGCTACACCTTC.

This clonotype was recorded once. The chain has TRBV4-2 and TRBJ1-2; D is uncertain. Deletions cut 1 base from V and 8 bases from J, with 11 bases between. There are 13 residues in the CDR3. Germline CDR1 LGHNA, CDR2 YNFKEQ. CDR3 DNA: TGTGCCAGCAGCCAAGGGCGGGTACAAGGCTACACCTTC. Its protein is CASSQGRVQGYTF.